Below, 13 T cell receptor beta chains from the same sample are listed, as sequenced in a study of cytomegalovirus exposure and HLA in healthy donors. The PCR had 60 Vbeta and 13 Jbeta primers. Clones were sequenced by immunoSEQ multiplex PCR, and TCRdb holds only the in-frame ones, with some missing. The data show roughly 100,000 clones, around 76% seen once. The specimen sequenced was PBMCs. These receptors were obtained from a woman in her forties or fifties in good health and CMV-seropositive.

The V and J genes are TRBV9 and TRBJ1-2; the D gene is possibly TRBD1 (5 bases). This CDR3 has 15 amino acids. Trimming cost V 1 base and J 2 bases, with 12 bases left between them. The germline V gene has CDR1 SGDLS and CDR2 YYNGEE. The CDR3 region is CASSVRPGPNYGYTF. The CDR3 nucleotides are TGTGCCAGCAGCGTACGTCCAGGGCCCAACTATGGCTACACCTTC.

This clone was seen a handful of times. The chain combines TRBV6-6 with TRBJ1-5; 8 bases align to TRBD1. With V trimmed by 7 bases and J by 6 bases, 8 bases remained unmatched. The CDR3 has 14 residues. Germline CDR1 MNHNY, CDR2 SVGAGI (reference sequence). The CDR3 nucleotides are TGTGCCAGCACCTTGGACAGGGAGTCTCAGCCCCAGCATTTT. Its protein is CASTLDRESQPQHF.

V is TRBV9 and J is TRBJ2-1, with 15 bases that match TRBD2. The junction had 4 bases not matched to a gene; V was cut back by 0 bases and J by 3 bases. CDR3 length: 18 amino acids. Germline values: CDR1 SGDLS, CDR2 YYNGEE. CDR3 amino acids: CASSVGTSGGGFYNEQFF. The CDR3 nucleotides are TGTGCCAGCAGCGTAGGGACTAGCGGGGGGGGATTCTACAATGAGCAGTTCTTC.

CDR3 in amino acids: CASSQDRAGFGYTF. CDR3 nucleotide sequence: TGTGCCAGCAGCCAAGATCGGGCAGGGTTTGGCTACACCTTC. The chain uses TRBV4-2 and TRBJ1-2; D perhaps matches TRBD1 (5 bases). V gave up 0 bases and J gave up 7 bases, with 12 bases separating them. CDR1 LGHNA and CDR2 YNFKEQ come from the germline V gene. This CDR3 is built from 14 residues.

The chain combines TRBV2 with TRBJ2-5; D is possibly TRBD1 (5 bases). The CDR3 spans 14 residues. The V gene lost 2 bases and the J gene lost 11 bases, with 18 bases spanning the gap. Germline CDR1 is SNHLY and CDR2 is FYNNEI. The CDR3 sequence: CASSEYTGGVGQYF. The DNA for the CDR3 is TGTGCCAGCAGTGAATATACAGGCGGCGTTGGGCAGTACTTC. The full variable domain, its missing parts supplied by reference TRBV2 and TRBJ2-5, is EPEVTQTPSHQVTQMGQEVILRCVPISNHLYFYWYRQILGQKVEFLVSFYNNEISEKSEIFDDQFSVERPDGSNFTLKIRSTKLEDSAMYFCASSEYTGGVGQYFGPGTRLLVL.

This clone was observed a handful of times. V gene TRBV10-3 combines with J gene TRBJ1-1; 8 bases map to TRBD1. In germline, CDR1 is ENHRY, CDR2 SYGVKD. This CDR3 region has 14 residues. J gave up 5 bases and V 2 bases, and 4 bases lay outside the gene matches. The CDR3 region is CAISETDRATEAFF. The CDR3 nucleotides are TGTGCCATCAGTGAGACGGACAGGGCAACTGAAGCTTTCTTT.

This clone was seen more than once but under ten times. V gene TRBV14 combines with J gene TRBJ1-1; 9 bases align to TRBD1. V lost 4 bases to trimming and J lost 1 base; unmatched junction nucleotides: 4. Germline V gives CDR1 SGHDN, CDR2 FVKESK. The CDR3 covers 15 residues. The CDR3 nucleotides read TGTGCCAGCAGCCCGACAGGGGGAACGAACACTGAAGCTTTCTTT. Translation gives CASSPTGGTNTEAFF.

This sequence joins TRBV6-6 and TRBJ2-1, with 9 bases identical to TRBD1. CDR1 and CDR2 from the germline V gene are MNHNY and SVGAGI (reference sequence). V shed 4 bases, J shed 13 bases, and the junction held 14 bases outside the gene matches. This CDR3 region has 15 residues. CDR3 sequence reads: CASSSQGAGSQIQFF. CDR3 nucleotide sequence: TGTGCCAGCAGTTCACAGGGGGCAGGGTCTCAAATCCAGTTCTTC.

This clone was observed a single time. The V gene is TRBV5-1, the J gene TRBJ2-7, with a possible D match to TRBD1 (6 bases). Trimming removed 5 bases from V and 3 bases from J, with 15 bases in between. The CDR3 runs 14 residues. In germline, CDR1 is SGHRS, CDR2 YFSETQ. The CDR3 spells CASRYGTTGYEQYF. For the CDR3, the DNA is TGCGCCAGCAGATATGGGACAACAGGCTACGAGCAGTACTTC.

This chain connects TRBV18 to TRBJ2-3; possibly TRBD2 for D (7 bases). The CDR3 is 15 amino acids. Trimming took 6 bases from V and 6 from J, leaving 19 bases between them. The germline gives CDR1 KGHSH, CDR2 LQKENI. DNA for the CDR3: TGTGCCAGCTCCCCCGAGGGGGGGACGGGCGATACGCAGTATTTT. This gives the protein CASSPEGGTGDTQYF.

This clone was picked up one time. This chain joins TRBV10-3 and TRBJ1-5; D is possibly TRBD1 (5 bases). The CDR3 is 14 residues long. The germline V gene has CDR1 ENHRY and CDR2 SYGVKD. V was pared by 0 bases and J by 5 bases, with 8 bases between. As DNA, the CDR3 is TGTGCCATCAGTGAGTCGAGACAGTATCAGCCCCAGCATTTT. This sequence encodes CAISESRQYQPQHF.

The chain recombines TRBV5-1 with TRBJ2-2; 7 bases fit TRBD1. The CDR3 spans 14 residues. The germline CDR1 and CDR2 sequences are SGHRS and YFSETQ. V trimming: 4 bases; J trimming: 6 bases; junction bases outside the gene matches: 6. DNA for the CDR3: TGCGCCAGCAGCCCCCAAGGGGGCCCCGGGGAGCTGTTTTTT. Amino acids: CASSPQGGPGELFF. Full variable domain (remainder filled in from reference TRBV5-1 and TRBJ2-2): KAGVTQTPRYLIKTRGQQVTLSCSPISGHRSVSWYQQTPGQGLQFLFEYFSETQRNKGNFPGRFSGRQFSNSRSEMNVSTLELGDSALYLCASSPQGGPGELFFGEGSRLTVL.

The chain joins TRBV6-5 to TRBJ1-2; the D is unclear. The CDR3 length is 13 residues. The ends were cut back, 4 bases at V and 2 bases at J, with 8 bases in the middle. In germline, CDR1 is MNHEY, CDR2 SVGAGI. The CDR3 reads CASSLNGNYGYTF. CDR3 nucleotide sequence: TGTGCCAGCAGTTTGAACGGGAACTATGGCTACACCTTC.